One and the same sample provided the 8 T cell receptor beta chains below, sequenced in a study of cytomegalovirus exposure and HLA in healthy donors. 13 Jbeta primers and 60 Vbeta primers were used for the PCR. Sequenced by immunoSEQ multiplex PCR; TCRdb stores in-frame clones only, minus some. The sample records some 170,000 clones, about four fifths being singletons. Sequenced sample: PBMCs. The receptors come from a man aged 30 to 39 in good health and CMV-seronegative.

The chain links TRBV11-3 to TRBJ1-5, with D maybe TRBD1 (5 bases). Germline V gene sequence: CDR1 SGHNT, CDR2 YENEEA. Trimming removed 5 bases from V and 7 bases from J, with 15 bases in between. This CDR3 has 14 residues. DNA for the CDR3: TGTGCCAGCAGCCTTCAGGGCCCCGGACAGCCCCAGCATTTT. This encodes CASSLQGPGQPQHF.

The CDR3 reads CAGRARRSNQPQHF. The CDR3 bases are TGTGCCGGCCGAGCGAGGCGTAGCAATCAGCCCCAGCATTTT. The chain joins TRBV28 to TRBJ1-5; D ambiguous. The germline V and J ends were trimmed by 11 bases and 0 bases, with 14 bases remaining between them. CDR1 and CDR2 from the germline V gene are MDHEN and SYDVKM. CDR3 length equals 14 residues.

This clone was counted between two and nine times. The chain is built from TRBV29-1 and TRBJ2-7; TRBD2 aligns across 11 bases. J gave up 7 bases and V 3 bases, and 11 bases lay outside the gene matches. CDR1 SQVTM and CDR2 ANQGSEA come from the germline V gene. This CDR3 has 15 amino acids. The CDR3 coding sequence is TGCAGCGTTGATAGCGGGAGGGCCGGGGGGAGGGAGCAGTACTTC. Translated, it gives CSVDSGRAGGREQYF.

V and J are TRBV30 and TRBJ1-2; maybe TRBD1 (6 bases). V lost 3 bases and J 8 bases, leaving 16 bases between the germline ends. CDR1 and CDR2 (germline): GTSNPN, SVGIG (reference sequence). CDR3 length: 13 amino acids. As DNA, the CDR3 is TGTGCCTGGAGAGACAGGAGAGGAAGGGGCTACACCTTC. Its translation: CAWRDRRGRGYTF.

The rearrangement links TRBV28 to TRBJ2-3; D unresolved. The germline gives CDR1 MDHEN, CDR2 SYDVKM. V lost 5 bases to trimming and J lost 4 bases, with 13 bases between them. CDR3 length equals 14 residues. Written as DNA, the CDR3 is TGTGCCAGCAGTCCCCCGGCCCGGGCAGATACGCAGTATTTT. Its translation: CASSPPARADTQYF.

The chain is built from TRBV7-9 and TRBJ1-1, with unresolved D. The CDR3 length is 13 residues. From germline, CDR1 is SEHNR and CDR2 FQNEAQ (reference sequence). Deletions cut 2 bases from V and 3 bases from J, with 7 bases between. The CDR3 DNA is TGTGCCAGCAGCTTACCCACAGACACTGAAGCTTTCTTT. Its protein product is CASSLPTDTEAFF.

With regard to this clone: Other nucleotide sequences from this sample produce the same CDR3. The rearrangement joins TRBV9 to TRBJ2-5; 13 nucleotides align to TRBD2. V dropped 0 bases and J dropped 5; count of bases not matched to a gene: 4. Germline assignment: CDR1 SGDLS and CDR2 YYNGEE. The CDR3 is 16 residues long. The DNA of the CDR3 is TGTGCCAGCAGCGTAGAACTAGCGGGGGGGCGGGAGACCCAGTACTTC. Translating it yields CASSVELAGGRETQYF.

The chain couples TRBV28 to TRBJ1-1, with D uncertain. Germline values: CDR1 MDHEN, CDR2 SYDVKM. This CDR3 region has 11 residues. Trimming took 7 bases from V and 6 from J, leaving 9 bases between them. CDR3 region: CASTSSAEAFF. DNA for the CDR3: TGTGCCAGCACCTCCTCGGCTGAAGCTTTCTTT. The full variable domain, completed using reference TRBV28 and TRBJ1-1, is DVKVTQSSRYLVKRTGEKVFLECVQDMDHENMFWYRQDPGLGLRLIYFSYDVKMKEKGDIPEGYSVSREKKERFSLILESASTNQTSMYLCASTSSAEAFFGQGTRLTVV.